This T cell receptor (beta chain) originates from a study of cytomegalovirus exposure and HLA in healthy donors. About the research overall: Researchers found that about 84% of over 350 genotyped donors fell within the Caucasian-associated ancestry cluster.

The table lists this clone with a count of one. What it binds is unknown. Study outcomes and limitations: The study listed 164 cytomegalovirus-associated TCR beta chains. Generally TCR sequences proved uncommon, though certain public TCRs appeared in numerous donors. Being indistinguishable, some V segments were excluded, TRBV6-2 and TRBV6-3 among them.

Primers: 60 Vbeta forward and 13 Jbeta reverse. Only in-frame clones appear in the TCRdb table, and some are missing; sequencing was by immunoSEQ multiplex PCR. This table has roughly 140,000 clones, around 75% appearing once. Germline values: CDR1 SEHNR, CDR2 FQNEAQ (reference sequence). This CDR3 spans 13 amino acids. Trimming cost V 6 bases and J 1 base; bases outside gene matches: 0. The rearrangement joins TRBV7-9 to TRBJ2-3, with TRBD1 matching over 8 bases. Sequencing was performed on PBMCs. The clonotype comes from a man between 18 and 29 years old in good health and CMV-seronegative. The CDR3 spells CASRGQGTDTQYF. The CDR3 nucleotides are TGTGCCAGCAGGGGACAGGGCACAGATACGCAGTATTTT. Using reference TRBV7-9 and TRBJ2-3 for the parts outside the CDR3, the full variable domain is DTGVSQNPRHKITKRGQNVTFRCDPISEHNRLYWYRQTLGQGPEFLTYFQNEAQLEKSRLLSDRFSAERPKGSFSTLEIQRTEQGDSAMYLCASRGQGTDTQYFGPGTRLTVL.